The 21 T cell receptor beta chains listed next were all sequenced from one sample in a study of blood T cell repertoires in COVID-19. This table comes from immunoSEQ multiplex PCR, and its TCRdb copy is limited to in-frame clones, with some not included. The table includes under 45,000 clones, approximately 90% detected once. Sequencing was carried out using peripheral blood. These receptors were collected from a woman aged 80 or over in a cohort sampled during active or convalescent COVID-19.

In this sample, this clone turned up once. CDR3 in amino acids: CATRATGHTGELFF. The CDR3 nucleotides read TGTGCCACCCGCGCGACAGGGCACACCGGGGAGCTGTTTTTT. The J gene is TRBJ2-2, the V gene TRBV9, with 7 positions matching TRBD1. Per the germline V gene, CDR1 is SGDLS and CDR2 is YYNGEE. This CDR3 spans 14 amino acids. Trimming took 9 bases from V and 3 from J; bases not matched to a gene: 8.

The V and J genes are TRBV9 and TRBJ2-4; the D is unclear. Germline lookup yields CDR1 SGDLS and CDR2 YYNGEE. The length of the CDR3 is 15 residues. Trimming pared 2 bases from V and 8 bases from J, leaving 17 bases between. This CDR3 is CASSVVGGGGDIQYF. DNA for the CDR3: TGTGCCAGCAGCGTCGTTGGCGGCGGCGGAGACATTCAGTACTTC.

The rearrangement uses TRBV4-2 and TRBJ2-2; the D gene is possibly TRBD1 (6 bases). V was clipped by 4 bases and J by 7 bases, with 16 bases between them. The CDR3 extends over 15 amino acids. From germline, CDR1 is LGHNA and CDR2 YNFKEQ. CDR3 amino acids: CASSPLVRGDGELFF. DNA for the CDR3: TGTGCCAGCAGCCCCCTTGTCAGGGGCGACGGGGAGCTGTTTTTT.

The chain recombines TRBV6-5 with TRBJ2-7; D possibly corresponds to TRBD2 (6 bases). V was cut by 5 bases and J by 4 bases, with 18 bases left in between. The CDR3 contains 15 residues. In germline, CDR1 is MNHEY, CDR2 SVGAGI. CDR3 nucleotide sequence: TGTGCCAGCAGTAACCCAGGGACCCTAGCGTACGAGCAGTACTTC. Amino acids: CASSNPGTLAYEQYF.

This clone showed up just once. The chain has TRBV6-4 and TRBJ1-2; possible D gene TRBD1, 6 bases. Germline CDR1 reads MRHNA; CDR2 reads SNTAGT. This CDR3 is 14 amino acids long. V lost 3 bases, J lost 4 bases, and 12 bases lay in between. For the CDR3, the DNA is TGTGCCAGCAGTGAGACAGGTGAACCCTATGGCTACACCTTC. As protein: CASSETGEPYGYTF.

The chain combines TRBV4-3 with TRBJ2-7, with 8 nucleotides matching TRBD2. The V and J ends lost 1 base and 4 bases, in that order; junction bases with no gene match: 6. The CDR3 runs 15 residues. Germline assignment: CDR1 LGHNA and CDR2 YSLEER. The CDR3 sequence: CASSQASGRGYEQYF. CDR3 bases: TGCGCCAGCAGCCAAGCCAGCGGGAGAGGGTACGAGCAGTACTTC.

This chain links TRBV5-1 with TRBJ1-6; the match to TRBD1 covers 8 bases. V shed 2 bases and J 10 bases; nucleotides not matched to a gene: 5. The CDR3 consists of 14 residues. Germline V CDR1 and CDR2: SGHRS, YFSETQ. The CDR3 DNA is TGCGCCAGCAGCTTCGGACAGGGAAACTCACCCCTCCACTTT. Protein sequence: CASSFGQGNSPLHF.

V gene TRBV2 combines with J gene TRBJ1-6, with D maybe TRBD1 (5 bases). Trimming shortened V by 7 bases and J by 9 bases, and 10 bases separated the two germline ends. Germline CDR1 reads SNHLY; CDR2 reads FYNNEI. This CDR3 has 12 amino acids. CDR3 coding DNA: TGTGCCAGCATCAGGGACTCTTCACCCCTCCACTTT. This codes for CASIRDSSPLHF.

The chain uses TRBV5-6 and TRBJ2-3, with 11 bases fitting TRBD2. This CDR3 has 17 amino acids. The V segment lost 0 bases and the J segment 2 bases; nucleotides outside the gene matches: 5. The germline gives CDR1 SGHDT, CDR2 YYEEEE. The CDR3 DNA follows: TGTGCCAGCAGCTTGGTGGCTAGCGGGAGGAACACAGATACGCAGTATTTT. The encoded protein is CASSLVASGRNTDTQYF.

The V call is TRBV7-6, the J call TRBJ2-3, with D perhaps TRBD2 (5 bases). Deletions cut 4 bases from V and 1 base from J, with 12 bases between. Germline V gives CDR1 SGHVS, CDR2 FNYEAQ. This CDR3 has 15 residues. The CDR3 loop is CASSSGGRGTDTQYF. The CDR3 DNA reads as TGTGCCAGCAGCTCCGGCGGGCGTGGCACAGATACGCAGTATTTT.

The chain couples TRBV5-1 to TRBJ1-1, with 8 bases fitting TRBD1. The V and J ends lost 4 bases and 6 bases, in that order; junction bases with no gene match: 2. The CDR3 loop spans 12 amino acids. CDR1 is SGHRS, CDR2 YFSETQ, per germline. CDR3 region: CASSRTGPEAFF. For the CDR3, the DNA is TGCGCCAGCAGCCGGACAGGGCCTGAAGCTTTCTTT.

This clone was detected once. The J gene is TRBJ2-2, the V gene TRBV29-1; TRBD1 is a possible D gene (6 bases). This CDR3 has 14 amino acids. V was clipped by 6 bases and J by 3 bases, with 14 bases between them. The germline gives CDR1 SQVTM, CDR2 ANQGSEA. The CDR3 nucleotides read TGCAGCGTAGAGACAGGCACACACACCGGGGAGCTGTTTTTT. Amino acids: CSVETGTHTGELFF.

This rearrangement joins TRBV5-5 to TRBJ2-7; D may be TRBD1 (6 bases). The CDR3 runs to 14 residues. CDR1 SGHKS and CDR2 YYEKEE come from the germline V gene (reference sequence). V dropped 4 bases and J dropped 2 bases, with 13 bases sitting between them. As DNA, the CDR3 is TGTGCCAGCAGCCCGCGGACAGCAGCCTACGAGCAGTACTTC. It translates to CASSPRTAAYEQYF.

The V call is TRBV3-1 (or the pseudogene TRBV3-2), the J call TRBJ1-6; 7 nucleotides align to TRBD1. The germline V gene encodes CDR1 LGHDT and CDR2 YNNKEL (reference sequence). The CDR3 is 13 amino acids. The J segment lost 8 bases and the V segment lost 3 bases, leaving 1 base of the junction unmatched. CDR3 bases: TGTGCCAGCAGCCATACAGGGGATTCACCCCTCCACTTT. Protein sequence: CASSHTGDSPLHF.

The table lists this clone with a few counts. The chain links TRBV5-1 to TRBJ1-1, with 7 bases that match TRBD1. The CDR3 is 14 amino acids. Trimming removed 6 bases from V and 1 base from J; junction bases left unmatched: 6. Germline V gene sequence: CDR1 SGHRS, CDR2 YFSETQ. The CDR3 DNA reads as TGCGCCAGCATCAAAGACAGGGCGAACACTGAAGCTTTCTTT. Translating it yields CASIKDRANTEAFF.

This clone was found a few times. This sequence joins TRBV9 and TRBJ2-3; D is perhaps TRBD1 (5 bases). The CDR3 covers 15 residues. Trimming removed 4 bases at V and 2 bases at J, with 14 bases between. Germline CDR1 and CDR2: SGDLS and YYNGEE. CDR3 sequence (DNA): TGTGCCAGCAGCAACGACCAAGGGGACACAGATACGCAGTATTTT. Residues: CASSNDQGDTDTQYF.

The chain employs TRBV19 and TRBJ1-2; D not resolved. V was shortened by 5 bases and J by 4 bases, with 11 bases between the two germline ends. Germline assignment: CDR1 LNHDA and CDR2 SQIVND (reference sequence). The CDR3 covers 13 residues. CDR3 coding DNA: TGTGCCAGTAGTTGGGCGTCACTCTATGGCTACACCTTC. Its translation: CASSWASLYGYTF.

This chain connects TRBV7-2 to TRBJ2-1; the match to TRBD2 covers 8 bases. Germline V gene sequence: CDR1 SGHTA, CDR2 FQGNSA. This CDR3 is 15 amino acids long. Unmatched junction bases numbered 7, after V lost 5 bases and J lost 4 bases. In DNA, the CDR3 is TGTGCCAGCAGCATCAGCGGGAGTCAATACAATGAGCAGTTCTTC. Its translation: CASSISGSQYNEQFF.

A single count supports this clone. The rearrangement joins TRBV5-1 to TRBJ1-1, with 8 positions matching TRBD1. Germline CDR1 and CDR2: SGHRS and YFSETQ. V trimming: 2 bases; J trimming: 4 bases; junction bases outside the gene matches: 4. The CDR3 is 14 amino acids. CDR3 residues: CASSLIGTGTEAFF. CDR3 bases: TGCGCCAGCAGCTTAATTGGGACAGGCACTGAAGCTTTCTTT.

This clone was detected a few times. This chain uses TRBV2 with TRBJ2-1; 8 nucleotides match TRBD2. CDR3 length: 15 residues. Unmatched junction bases numbered 9, after V lost 5 bases and J lost 6 bases. In germline, CDR1 is SNHLY, CDR2 FYNNEI. The DNA of the CDR3 is TGTGCCAGCAGTCAACAAGCGGGGGCCTTCAATGAGCAGTTCTTC. This encodes CASSQQAGAFNEQFF.

The J gene is TRBJ2-1, the V gene TRBV30; D unresolved. In germline, CDR1 is GTSNPN, CDR2 SVGIG (reference sequence). V gave up 0 bases and J gave up 12 bases, with 9 bases separating them. The CDR3 is 11 residues long. The CDR3 sequence is CAWSVLSTQFF. CDR3 DNA: TGTGCCTGGAGTGTACTCTCCACGCAGTTCTTC.